One and the same sample provided the 22 T cell receptor beta chains below, sequenced in a study of CD8+ T cells in alopecia areata. Treatment reported: oral pan-JAK inhibitor, 5-10 mg twice daily. Extracted RNA was reverse transcribed into cDNA, the sequencing template. The assay was immunoSEQ multiplex PCR, and TCRdb's table has in-frame clones only and misses some. The sample has roughly 120,000 clones; roughly 58% are singletons. This material consisted of CD8+ T cells sorted from blood, taken at week 4, from a patient treated with tofacitinib. The receptor set was obtained from a human donor with alopecia areata.

V is TRBV4-1 and J is TRBJ1-1; D possibly corresponds to TRBD1 (6 bases). Trimming removed 2 bases from V and 0 bases from J, with 10 bases in between. The CDR3 length is 15 residues. Germline values: CDR1 MGHRA, CDR2 YSYEKL. In nucleotides, the CDR3 is TGCGCCAGCAGCCAAAGGGACACCTTGAACACTGAAGCTTTCTTT. The encoded protein is CASSQRDTLNTEAFF.

The V call is TRBV5-1, the J call TRBJ1-1; D is uncertain. The CDR3 extends over 12 amino acids. Trimming pared 5 bases from V and 0 bases from J, leaving 5 bases between. CDR1 and CDR2 (germline): SGHRS, YFSETQ. CDR3 coding DNA: TGCGCCAGCAGTCTAGTGAACACTGAAGCTTTCTTT. Protein product: CASSLVNTEAFF.

J is TRBJ1-1 and V is TRBV14; 7 bases match TRBD1. CDR1 is SGHDN and CDR2 is FVKESK in the germline V gene. CDR3 length: 15 residues. After removal of 3 bases from V and 7 bases from J, the junction contained 11 bases not matched to a gene. The CDR3 here is CASSQVPGQTREAFF. The DNA for the CDR3 is TGTGCCAGCAGCCAGGTTCCGGGACAGACACGTGAAGCTTTCTTT.

This chain connects TRBV7-2 to TRBJ1-5, with 8 bases that match TRBD1. This CDR3 region has 17 residues. V trimming: 0 bases; J trimming: 1 base; junction bases outside the gene matches: 5. Germline values: CDR1 SGHTA, CDR2 FQGNSA. The CDR3: CASSLAAWTGSNQPQHF. The CDR3 DNA is TGTGCCAGCAGCTTAGCGGCCTGGACAGGGAGCAATCAGCCCCAGCATTTT.

This chain links TRBV15 with TRBJ2-5; 8 bases agree with TRBD2. Germline trimming cut 1 base from V and 4 bases from J; bases unmatched to any gene: 11. The CDR3 is 17 amino acids. The V gene's germline CDR1 is LNHNV and CDR2 YYDKDF (reference sequence). In DNA, the CDR3 is TGTGCCACCAGCAGAGGGGATGGTAGCGGGGTTTTAGAGACCCAGTACTTC. The encoded protein is CATSRGDGSGVLETQYF.

The chain links TRBV29-1 to TRBJ2-5; the match to TRBD1 covers 7 bases. Germline CDR1 SQVTM, CDR2 ANQGSEA. Trimming at V came to 7 bases and at J to 2 bases, leaving 1 base not matched to a gene. The CDR3 spans 11 residues. CDR3 region: CSGQGQETQYF. The CDR3 coding sequence is TGCAGCGGACAGGGACAAGAGACCCAGTACTTC.

This clone was observed a single time. V usage is TRBV27 and J usage is TRBJ1-5; D is ambiguous. Trimming took off 8 bases at V and 3 bases at J, with 8 bases between the two ends. This CDR3 is 12 amino acids long. The germline V gene encodes CDR1 MNHEY and CDR2 SMNVEV (reference sequence). The CDR3 sequence: CASASLNQPQHF. In DNA, the CDR3 is TGTGCCAGCGCCTCACTCAATCAGCCCCAGCATTTT.

J is TRBJ2-1 and V is TRBV27; D not certain. Trimming stripped 6 bases from V and 0 bases from J, with 15 bases between. The length of the CDR3 is 16 residues. In germline, CDR1 is MNHEY, CDR2 SMNVEV (reference sequence). CDR3 coding DNA: TGTGCCAGCAGCCCGGCTGGGGAAAGCTCCTACAATGAGCAGTTCTTC. Its protein is CASSPAGESSYNEQFF.

This clone was counted between two and nine times. The chain joins TRBV29-1 to TRBJ2-1; D remains unclear. The CDR3 is 16 residues long. Germline-derived CDR1 and CDR2 are SQVTM and ANQGSEA. V shed 3 bases and J shed 7 bases, with 22 bases lying between them. CDR3 sequence: CSVDGFEKATGNEQFF. The CDR3 DNA sequence: TGCAGCGTTGATGGTTTTGAGAAGGCCACCGGGAATGAGCAGTTCTTC.

The chain has TRBV30 and TRBJ2-5; no clear D gene. The CDR3 contains 13 residues. Germline CDR1 reads GTSNPN; CDR2 reads SVGIG (reference sequence). V was clipped by 5 bases and J by 4 bases, with 14 bases between them. CDR3 loop: CAWLNMAGETQYF. For the CDR3, the DNA is TGTGCCTGGTTAAATATGGCTGGAGAGACCCAGTACTTC.

The rearrangement links TRBV29-1 to TRBJ2-1; 11 nucleotides line up with TRBD2. The CDR3 extends over 14 amino acids. CDR1 and CDR2 from the germline V gene are SQVTM and ANQGSEA. V gave up 4 bases and J gave up 6 bases; unmatched junction bases: 5. As DNA, the CDR3 is TGCAGCGTTGTTTCTAGCGGGGGGTTCAATGAGCAGTTCTTC. Residues: CSVVSSGGFNEQFF.

This chain uses TRBV28 with TRBJ2-3; 12 nucleotides line up with TRBD2. The ends lost 5 bases at V and 4 bases at J; junction bases unmatched: 7. This CDR3 spans 16 amino acids. Germline V CDR1 and CDR2: MDHEN, SYDVKM. The CDR3 coding sequence is TGTGCCAGCAGTCCCCCGCTAGCGGGGGGGCCAGATACGCAGTATTTT. It encodes CASSPPLAGGPDTQYF.

The chain combines TRBV27 with TRBJ2-1, with 10 bases matching TRBD2. After removal of 7 bases from V and 5 bases from J, the junction contained 8 bases not matched to a gene. The CDR3 length is 15 residues. The germline CDR1 and CDR2 sequences are MNHEY and SMNVEV (reference sequence). The CDR3 reads CASIAGTSVNNEQFF. CDR3 nucleotide sequence: TGTGCCAGCATCGCGGGGACTAGCGTAAACAATGAGCAGTTCTTC.

V usage is TRBV5-6 and J usage is TRBJ2-1; a possible D gene is TRBD1 (6 bases). This CDR3 region has 14 residues. The germline CDR1 and CDR2 sequences are SGHDT and YYEEEE. With 5 bases removed from V and 4 bases from J, the gap between germline ends came to 13 bases. CDR3 DNA sequence: TGTGCCAGCAGTTCCGGGACACAGTACAATGAGCAGTTCTTC. It translates to CASSSGTQYNEQFF.

This chain joins TRBV7-9 and TRBJ1-5, with D possibly being TRBD1 (5 bases). Germline V lookup: CDR1 SEHNR, CDR2 FQNEAQ (reference sequence). Trimming removed 3 bases at V and 6 bases at J, with 6 bases between. The CDR3 is 12 residues long. The CDR3 spells CASSFQGQPQHF. For the CDR3, the DNA is TGTGCCAGCAGCTTTCAGGGTCAGCCCCAGCATTTT.

The chain couples TRBV6-6 to TRBJ2-2; 7 bases agree with TRBD1. Germline CDR1 MNHNY, CDR2 SVGAGI (reference sequence). The CDR3 has 14 amino acids. Trimming at V came to 7 bases and at J to 7 bases, leaving 9 bases not matched to a gene. CDR3 sequence (DNA): TGTGCCAGCATCGCCGAAGGGGGCGGCGGGGAGCTGTTTTTT. This gives the protein CASIAEGGGGELFF.

The V and J genes are TRBV7-3 and TRBJ1-1; a weak D match, TRBD1 (5 bases). Between the trimmed V and J ends, which lost 5 bases and 10 bases, there was a span of 11 bases. The CDR3 runs to 11 residues. CDR1 SGHTA and CDR2 FQGTGA come from the germline V gene. The chain's CDR3 is CASSPRGGAFF. The DNA of the CDR3 is TGTGCCAGCAGCCCCCGGGGGGGAGCTTTCTTT.

The CDR3 nucleotides read TGTGCCTGGAGTGCGGGGTTCGAGCAGTACTTC. Its protein product is CAWSAGFEQYF. This chain links TRBV30 with TRBJ2-7; D is possibly TRBD2 (5 bases). Per the germline V gene, CDR1 is GTSNPN and CDR2 is SVGIG (reference sequence). Between the trimmed V and J ends, which lost 1 base and 6 bases, there was a span of 7 bases. This CDR3 is built from 11 residues.

The chain joins TRBV7-9 to TRBJ1-2; perhaps TRBD1 as D (5 bases). Germline V gene data show CDR1 as SEHNR and CDR2 as FQNEAQ (reference sequence). Trimming stripped 5 bases from V and 5 bases from J, with 18 bases between. This CDR3 has 15 residues. The CDR3 loop is CASSPFGRGEYGYTF. CDR3 DNA sequence: TGTGCCAGCAGCCCATTCGGGCGGGGCGAATATGGCTACACCTTC.

The chain couples TRBV30 to TRBJ2-5, with 11 positions matching TRBD1. Germline V lookup: CDR1 GTSNPN, CDR2 SVGIG (reference sequence). CDR3 length: 15 residues. J gave up 4 bases and V 4 bases, and 8 bases lay outside the gene matches. CDR3 residues: CAWIKGQGGRETQYF. In DNA form, the CDR3 reads TGTGCCTGGATTAAGGGACAGGGGGGACGAGAGACCCAGTACTTC.

The chain couples TRBV4-2 to TRBJ2-3; no firm D call. The CDR3 extends over 14 amino acids. In germline, CDR1 is LGHNA, CDR2 YNFKEQ. V dropped 0 bases and J dropped 4 bases, with 8 bases sitting between them. CDR3 in DNA: TGTGCCAGCAGCCAAGATAGGCATGCAGATACGCAGTATTTT. This sequence encodes CASSQDRHADTQYF.

This clone was picked up a small number of times. V gene TRBV6-5 combines with J gene TRBJ2-5, with D tentatively TRBD1 or TRBD2 (5 bases each). The CDR3 runs to 13 residues. Germline V CDR1 and CDR2: MNHEY, SVGAGI. The germline V and J ends were trimmed by 6 bases and 7 bases, with 15 bases remaining between them. The DNA for the CDR3 is TGTGCCAGCAGCCCCGGGACGCTCGGGACCCAGTACTTC. Translated, it gives CASSPGTLGTQYF.